Described below is a single T cell receptor (beta chain) sequence and its context. This table comes from immunoSEQ multiplex PCR, and its TCRdb copy is limited to in-frame clones, with some not included. The sample contains over 100,000 clones, around 93% of which appear only once. The data are from a study of control samples from healthy donors and cancer patients. The CDR3 length is 12 residues. This clonotype was obtained from a woman between 50 and 59 years old in good health. Sequences were obtained from blood. The V gene is TRBV21-1, the J gene TRBJ1-1. TRBV21-1 is a known pseudogene. The CDR3 DNA reads as TGTGCCAGCAGCAAAGCTGGTGATGAAGCTTTCTTT. Translated, it gives CASSKAGDEAFF.